One and the same sample provided the 19 T cell receptor beta chains below, sequenced in a study of Graves' ophthalmopathy and Graves' hyperthyroidism. For repertoire sequencing, the TCR beta CDR3 regions were amplified from RNA transcripts. HTBI primers served in a first-round RT-PCR, which a second-round multiplex PCR followed. From the multiplex PCR reads, TCRdb called clonotypes with MiXCR, one entry per CDR3 protein. The table has approximately 500,000 distinct CDR3 sequences, roughly an eighth seen once. Specimen: blood. All receptors derive from a woman younger than 45 with Graves' ophthalmopathy.

This clonotype has a handful of counts. A much larger clonotype is one base distant, so this may be a read error. The chain is built from TRBV2 and TRBJ1-6; D unresolved. Per germline, CDR1 SNHLY and CDR2 FYNNEI. This CDR3 has 14 amino acids. In DNA form, the CDR3 reads TGTGCCAGCAGCGTCTGGGTGGAAAATTCACACCTCCACTTT. It yields the protein CASSVWVENSHLHF. Full variable domain (rest looked up from reference TRBV2 and TRBJ1-6): EPEVTQTPSHQVTQMGQEVILRCVPISNHLYFYWYRQILGQKVEFLVSFYNNEISEKSEIFDDQFSVERPDGSNFTLKIRSTKLEDSAMYFCASSVWVENSHLHFGNGTRLTVT.

CDR3 in DNA: TGCGCCAGCCAGGACAGGTCCTCCTCTAACTATGGCTACACCTTC. Amino acids: CASQDRSSSNYGYTF. The chain carries TRBV5-1 and TRBJ1-2, with 7 bases that match TRBD1. The CDR3 totals 15 residues. Germline CDR1 SGHRS, CDR2 YFSETQ. J lost 0 bases, V lost 7 bases, and 9 bases had no gene match.

This clonotype appeared a few times. A much larger clone is a single base away; this may be a read error. This sequence joins TRBV6-1 and TRBJ2-2, with D perhaps matching TRBD2 (5 bases). The CDR3 spans 15 residues. The germline V gene has CDR1 MNHNS and CDR2 SASEGT. The DNA for the CDR3 is TGTGCCAGCGGTGAAGCGCGAGGGTTTCCCGGGGAGCTGTTTTTT. Amino acids: CASGEARGFPGELFF.

This clonotype has at least ten counts. The rearrangement links TRBV15 to TRBJ1-6; the D gene is possibly TRBD1 (5 bases). V was trimmed by 3 bases and J by 10 bases, leaving 19 bases between them. The CDR3 length is 16 residues. The V gene's germline CDR1 is LNHNV and CDR2 YYDKDF (reference sequence). CDR3 sequence: CATSSGVGVWGSPLHF. Here the CDR3 DNA reads TGTGCCACCAGCAGCGGTGTAGGGGTGTGGGGCTCACCCCTCCACTTT. Full variable domain (missing parts from reference TRBV15 and TRBJ1-6): DAMVIQNPRYQVTQFGKPVTLSCSQTLNHNVMYWYQQKSSQAPKLLFHYYDKDFNNEADTPDNFQSRRPNTSFCFLDIRSPGLGDTAMYLCATSSGVGVWGSPLHFGNGTRLTVT.

This clonotype was found many times. The chain joins TRBV6-1 to TRBJ1-1, with D possibly matching TRBD1 (5 bases). Germline loops: CDR1 MNHNS, CDR2 SASEGT. The CDR3 extends over 14 amino acids. Trimming pared 2 bases from V and 3 bases from J, leaving 10 bases between. For the CDR3, the DNA is TGTGCCAGCAGTGAACAGGGTACTCACACTGAAGCTTTCTTT. Translating it yields CASSEQGTHTEAFF.

The table lists this clonotype with many counts. This sequence joins TRBV10-2 and TRBJ2-5, with D maybe TRBD2 (6 bases). The germline gives CDR1 WSHSY, CDR2 SAAADI. Trimming left V 8 bases short and J 4 bases short, with 14 bases between. The CDR3 is 13 residues long. The CDR3, as DNA: TGCGCCAGCGCCACTCGGAGGGGAGAGACCCAGTACTTC. The encoded protein is CASATRRGETQYF.

In the case of this clonotype: Its ends do not fully match the called genes, so a read error is possible. The rearrangement uses TRBV2 and TRBJ1-2; D uncertain. Looked up from germline, CDR1 is SNHLY and CDR2 is FYNNEI. This CDR3 contains 10 residues. The CDR3 nucleotides read TGTGCCGGGTCATACTATGGCTTCACCTTC. Protein sequence: CAGSYYGFTF.

This clonotype was counted ten times or more. The rearrangement links TRBV28 to TRBJ1-1; D is undetermined. Germline V CDR1 and CDR2: MDHEN, SYDVKM. V gave up 4 bases and J gave up 6 bases, with 24 bases separating them. The CDR3 is 17 residues long. CDR3 region: CASSYWDGGRAPPEAFF. The DNA of the CDR3 is TGTGCCAGCAGTTACTGGGATGGAGGCAGAGCCCCCCCTGAAGCTTTCTTT.

This clonotype was observed at least ten times. This rearrangement joins TRBV27 to TRBJ1-5, with 9 nucleotides matching TRBD1. This CDR3 contains 15 residues. Germline CDR1 is MNHEY and CDR2 is SMNVEV (reference sequence). The V gene end was trimmed by 3 bases and the J gene end by 6 bases; junction bases not matched to a gene: 6. CDR3 amino acids: CASSLTGQGIQPQHF. CDR3 nucleotide sequence: TGTGCCAGCAGTTTGACTGGACAGGGGATTCAGCCCCAGCATTTT.

At least ten counts were recorded for this clonotype. This chain links TRBV6-2 or TRBV6-3 with TRBJ1-1, with no clear D. There are 14 residues in the CDR3. CDR1 is MNHEY, CDR2 SVGEGT, per germline. V lost 7 bases and J lost 0, with 12 bases in between. The CDR3 DNA follows: TGTGCCAGCACCAGTGAGGGCTTGAACACTGAAGCTTTCTTT. Translated, it gives CASTSEGLNTEAFF.

This clonotype was seen ten or more times. The chain recombines TRBV6-1 with TRBJ1-6; D unclear. The CDR3 has 13 amino acids. Per germline, CDR1 MNHNS and CDR2 SASEGT. The ends were cut back, 8 bases at V and 5 bases at J, with 10 bases in the middle. The CDR3 sequence is CASSAADNSPLHF. CDR3 nucleotide sequence: TGTGCCAGCTCGGCAGCGGATAATTCACCCCTCCACTTT.

V usage is TRBV15 and J usage is TRBJ1-1; D remains unclear. Per the germline V gene, CDR1 is LNHNV and CDR2 is YYDKDF (reference sequence). Trimming pared 1 base from V and 8 bases from J, leaving 11 bases between. The CDR3 totals 13 residues. CDR3 loop: CATSRGLQFEAFF. The CDR3 DNA reads TGTGCCACCAGCAGAGGTTTGCAGTTCGAAGCTTTCTTT.

This clonotype was seen many times. V and J are TRBV7-9 and TRBJ2-5; a possible D gene is TRBD1 (6 bases). Germline CDR1 and CDR2: SEHNR and FQNEAQ (reference sequence). This CDR3 comprises 12 residues. V lost 5 bases, J lost 5 bases, and 9 bases lay in between. In DNA form, the CDR3 reads TGTGCCAGCAGCCATGACAGGGAGACCCAGTACTTC. Encoded protein: CASSHDRETQYF. Full variable domain (rest looked up from reference TRBV7-9 and TRBJ2-5): DTGVSQNPRHKITKRGQNVTFRCDPISEHNRLYWYRQTLGQGPEFLTYFQNEAQLEKSRLLSDRFSAERPKGSFSTLEIQRTEQGDSAMYLCASSHDRETQYFGPGTRLLVL.

This clonotype was recorded a few times. The rearrangement uses TRBV9 and TRBJ1-1; D uncertain. Looked up from germline, CDR1 is SGDLS and CDR2 is YYNGEE. This CDR3 has 15 amino acids. Trimming stripped 0 bases from V and 0 bases from J, with 9 bases between. CDR3 bases: TGTGCCAGCAGCGTAGGGGCCCCTATGAACACTGAAGCTTTCTTT. It codes for CASSVGAPMNTEAFF.

This clonotype was recorded many times. The chain combines TRBV2 with TRBJ2-2; D perhaps matches TRBD2 (5 bases). The CDR3 sequence is 15 residues long. CDR1 is SNHLY, CDR2 FYNNEI, per germline. Trimming removed 3 bases from V and 6 bases from J, with 14 bases in between. CDR3 coding DNA: TGTGCCAGCAGTGAGGGAGCTAGAGGGCCCGGGGAGCTGTTTTTT. Translating it yields CASSEGARGPGELFF.

This clonotype was recorded many times. This rearrangement joins TRBV28 to TRBJ2-7; D gene unclear. The germline V gene has CDR1 MDHEN and CDR2 SYDVKM. V was clipped by 3 bases and J by 2 bases, with 14 bases between them. The CDR3 is 15 residues long. As DNA, the CDR3 is TGTGCCAGCAGTTTGGTACACCAAGCCACCTACGAGCAGTACTTC. Amino acid sequence: CASSLVHQATYEQYF.

The table lists this clonotype with many counts. The chain has TRBV28 and TRBJ1-1; D is uncertain. Germline lookup yields CDR1 MDHEN and CDR2 SYDVKM. This CDR3 has 20 residues. The V end was cut by 3 bases, the J end by 0 bases, with 26 bases between. The CDR3 here is CASSFNLLGSMNLMNTEAFF. In DNA form, the CDR3 reads TGTGCCAGCAGTTTTAACCTTTTAGGCTCAATGAACCTAATGAACACTGAAGCTTTCTTT.

This clonotype was observed at least ten times. This chain joins TRBV9 and TRBJ2-7; D is tentatively TRBD1 or TRBD2 (5 bases each). The CDR3 is 12 amino acids. Germline assignment: CDR1 SGDLS and CDR2 YYNGEE. V was pared by 4 bases and J by 7 bases, with 12 bases between. The CDR3 DNA follows: TGTGCCAGCAGCCCGGGGCCGGATGAGCAGTACTTC. As protein: CASSPGPDEQYF.

This clonotype was counted at least ten times. The chain carries TRBV6-5 and TRBJ1-5, with unresolved D. There are 14 residues in the CDR3. The germline V and J ends were trimmed by 4 bases and 0 bases, with 7 bases remaining between them. Germline CDR1 is MNHEY and CDR2 is SVGAGI. The CDR3: CASSSVLSNQPQHF. CDR3 in DNA: TGTGCCAGCAGTTCGGTTCTTAGCAATCAGCCCCAGCATTTT.